A selection of T cell receptor beta chains follows, all from one sample in a study of vaccination and CD4 T cells after COVID-19. Each CDR3 protein is one row after TCRdb ran MiXCR on the PCR reads. The sample records approximately 14,000 distinct CDR3 sequences, less than 60% being singletons. These TCRs' antigens remain unknown. Input material: CD4+ T cells from blood, cultured in vitro. Receptor source: a human donor who had recovered from COVID-19. Both conserved end residues are part of each CDR3. The D gene is left open where the match is weak. Some rows mark clone size as missing; the rest say once, few, many or name a class of expanded clone.

CDR3: CSAGGPGGRATGELFF
DNA: TGCAGTGCTGGGGGCCCGGGAGGCCGGGCCACCGGGGAGCTGTTTTTT
V: TRBV20-1
J: TRBJ2-2
size: .
D: .

CDR3: CSVEGQGGYGYTF
DNA: TGCAGCGTTGAAGGACAGGGTGGCTATGGCTACACCTTC
V: TRBV29-1
J: TRBJ1-2
size: .
D: TRBD1

CDR3: CASRDLPGLQQPQHF
DNA: TGTGCCAGCAGGGACCTACCGGGCCTTCAGCAGCCCCAGCATTTT
V: TRBV2
J: TRBJ1-5
size: few
D: .

CDR3: CASSVGHNSYNEQFF
DNA: TGTGCCAGCAGCGTGGGACACAACTCCTACAATGAGCAGTTCTTC
V: TRBV7-9
J: TRBJ2-1
size: .
D: .

CDR3: CASSASRQGAEAFF
DNA: TGTGCCAGCAGTGCGTCTCGACAGGGCGCTGAAGCTTTCTTT
V: TRBV2
J: TRBJ1-1
size: .
D: TRBD1

CDR3: CSAKSGSGQYF
DNA: TGCAGTGCTAAATCTGGATCAGGGCAGTACTTC
V: TRBV20-1
J: TRBJ2-7
size: few
D: .

CDR3: CASSLDRVKDEQYF
DNA: TGTGCCAGCAGCTTAGACAGGGTGAAAGACGAGCAGTACTTC
V: TRBV7-8
J: TRBJ2-7
size: .
D: .

CDR3: CASSLGGYEQFF
DNA: TGTGCCAGCAGTTTGGGCGGGTATGAGCAGTTCTTC
V: TRBV28
J: TRBJ2-1
size: .
D: .

CDR3: CSARDQGGYGYTF
DNA: TGCAGTGCTAGAGATCAGGGCGGCTATGGCTACACCTTC
V: TRBV20-1
J: TRBJ1-2
size: few
D: .

CDR3: CASSGTSGRVVDTQYF
DNA: TGTGCCAGCAGCGGGACTAGCGGGAGGGTGGTAGATACGCAGTATTTT
V: TRBV28
J: TRBJ2-3
size: .
D: TRBD2

CDR3: CASSDGSNSPLHF
DNA: TGCGCCAGCAGTGATGGCAGCAATTCACCCCTCCACTTT
V: TRBV10-2
J: TRBJ1-6
size: few
D: .

CDR3: CSAASLGGPSTDTQYF
DNA: TGCAGTGCCGCTTCCCTTGGAGGGCCTAGCACAGATACGCAGTATTTT
V: TRBV20-1
J: TRBJ2-3
size: .
D: .

CDR3: CASGGNGAEQFF
DNA: TGTGCCAGTGGAGGGAACGGGGCTGAGCAGTTCTTC
V: TRBV19
J: TRBJ2-1
size: .
D: .

CDR3: CATSGAMGTEAFF
DNA: TGCGCCACCAGCGGGGCTATGGGTACTGAAGCTTTCTTT
V: TRBV10-1
J: TRBJ1-1
size: .
D: .

CDR3: CASRGGTGYSGANVLTF
DNA: TGTGCCAGTAGGGGTGGGACAGGATACTCTGGGGCCAACGTCCTGACTTTC
V: TRBV19
J: TRBJ2-6
size: .
D: TRBD1

CDR3: CRVGGISIEEQFF
DNA: TGCAGGGTCGGCGGGATTTCTATAGAGGAGCAGTTCTTC
V: TRBV20-1
J: TRBJ2-1
size: .
D: .

CDR3: CASSRSTDTQYF
DNA: TGCGCCAGCTCGCGGAGCACAGATACGCAGTATTTT
V: TRBV10-1
J: TRBJ2-3
size: large
D: .

CDR3: CASSLVRGYEQYF
DNA: TGTGCTAGCAGCTTAGTGAGAGGGTACGAGCAGTACTTC
V: TRBV7-7
J: TRBJ2-7
size: .
D: .

CDR3: CSARDAGRDQETQYF
DNA: TGCAGTGCTCGGGACGCGGGACGGGACCAAGAGACCCAGTACTTC
V: TRBV20-1
J: TRBJ2-5
size: few
D: .

CDR3: CASSQPLTGYTGELFF
DNA: TGTGCCAGCAGTCAACCCCTGACAGGGTACACCGGGGAGCTGTTTTTT
V: TRBV6-1
J: TRBJ2-2
size: .
D: TRBD1

CDR3: CSARTSGGTYNEQFF
DNA: TGCAGTGCTAGGACTAGCGGGGGGACATACAATGAGCAGTTCTTC
V: TRBV20-1
J: TRBJ2-1
size: .
D: TRBD2

CDR3: CASSQSTAGTRTYEQYF
DNA: TGCGCCAGCAGTCAATCGACGGCCGGGACTAGAACCTACGAGCAGTACTTC
V: TRBV23-1
J: TRBJ2-7
size: once
D: TRBD2

CDR3: CSLDSGKTETQYF
DNA: TGCAGTTTGGATAGCGGGAAGACGGAGACCCAGTACTTC
V: TRBV20-1
J: TRBJ2-5
size: .
D: TRBD2

CDR3: CSAPTPSGGTGELFF
DNA: TGCAGTGCTCCGACACCCTCAGGTGGGACCGGGGAGCTGTTTTTT
V: TRBV20-1
J: TRBJ2-2
size: few
D: .

CDR3: CASSSFLGEGETQYF
DNA: TGTGCCAGCAGCTCCTTTTTGGGGGAAGGGGAGACCCAGTACTTC
V: TRBV7-9
J: TRBJ2-5
size: .
D: .

CDR3: CATSRERQFALGYTF
DNA: TGTGCCACCAGCAGAGAAAGACAGTTTGCTCTCGGCTACACCTTC
V: TRBV15
J: TRBJ1-2
size: .
D: .

CDR3: CASSVGTSNEQFF
DNA: TGTGCCAGCAGCGTCGGGACCTCAAATGAGCAGTTCTTC
V: TRBV11-3
J: TRBJ2-1
size: .
D: .

CDR3: CATSGHTGTGHEKLFF
DNA: TGTGCCACCAGTGGCCATACCGGGACAGGACATGAAAAACTGTTTTTT
V: TRBV24-1
J: TRBJ1-4
size: few
D: TRBD1

CDR3: CASSPTRGGGETQYF
DNA: TGTGCCAGCAGCCCGACTCGCGGGGGTGGGGAGACCCAGTACTTC
V: TRBV7-2
J: TRBJ2-5
size: .
D: TRBD2

CDR3: CASSLDRGARNTIYF
DNA: TGTGCCAGCAGTTTGGACAGGGGGGCGAGAAACACCATATATTTT
V: TRBV27
J: TRBJ1-3
size: .
D: TRBD1

CDR3: CASSYRRTLTDNSPLHF
DNA: TGTGCCAGCAGTTACCGAAGGACACTGACTGATAATTCACCCCTCCACTTT
V: TRBV6-5
J: TRBJ1-6
size: .
D: .

CDR3: CSARRPRTSGRTDTQYF
DNA: TGCAGTGCGAGACGACCTCGGACTAGCGGGAGGACAGATACGCAGTATTTT
V: TRBV20-1
J: TRBJ2-3
size: .
D: TRBD2

CDR3: CASSSLRETQYF
DNA: TGTGCCAGCAGCTCCCTCCGAGAGACCCAGTACTTC
V: TRBV7-2
J: TRBJ2-5
size: .
D: .

CDR3: CASSIEGRSYGYTF
DNA: TGTGCCAGTAGTATAGAAGGACGTTCCTATGGCTACACCTTC
V: TRBV19
J: TRBJ1-2
size: few
D: .

CDR3: CSATSQREDQETQYF
DNA: TGCAGTGCAACGTCCCAGCGGGAGGACCAAGAGACCCAGTACTTC
V: TRBV20-1
J: TRBJ2-5
size: .
D: TRBD2

CDR3: CASRGTVQETQYF
DNA: TGCGCCAGCAGAGGGACAGTACAAGAGACCCAGTACTTC
V: TRBV5-1
J: TRBJ2-5
size: .
D: TRBD1

CDR3: CASSIQDVLYGYTF
DNA: TGTGCCAGTAGTATTCAGGACGTTCTCTATGGCTACACCTTC
V: TRBV19
J: TRBJ1-2
size: .
D: .

CDR3: CASRSDEDTRYF
DNA: TGTGCCAGCAGATCGGACGAAGATACGCGGTATTTT
V: TRBV3-1
J: TRBJ2-3
size: .
D: .

CDR3: CASSLSAGWAAQGAQYF
DNA: TGTGCCAGCAGTTTATCTGCGGGGTGGGCGGCTCAAGGGGCCCAGTACTTC
V: TRBV27
J: TRBJ2-5
size: .
D: .

CDR3: CASSSQGLNIQYF
DNA: TGTGCCAGCAGCTCACAGGGTTTAAACATTCAGTACTTC
V: TRBV7-2
J: TRBJ2-4
size: .
D: .

CDR3: CSVGARIGGELFF
DNA: TGCAGTGTGGGGGCGCGAATCGGCGGGGAGCTGTTTTTT
V: TRBV20-1
J: TRBJ2-2
size: few
D: .

CDR3: CASSLQSWGSNQPQHF
DNA: TGTGCCAGCAGCCTTCAGAGTTGGGGCTCCAATCAGCCCCAGCATTTT
V: TRBV7-2
J: TRBJ1-5
size: few
D: .

CDR3: CASSFAHGDYGYTF
DNA: TGTGCCAGCAGCTTTGCCCACGGGGACTATGGCTACACCTTC
V: TRBV7-8
J: TRBJ1-2
size: .
D: .

CDR3: CASSPGAGGIETQYF
DNA: TGTGCCAGCAGTCCGGGGGCAGGGGGCATAGAGACCCAGTACTTC
V: TRBV6-1
J: TRBJ2-5
size: .
D: TRBD1

CDR3: CSAPQGARGYTF
DNA: TGCAGTGCCCCGCAGGGGGCGCGAGGCTACACCTTC
V: TRBV20-1
J: TRBJ1-2
size: .
D: TRBD1

CDR3: CASSEGLAGGNTGELFF
DNA: TGTGCCAGCAGTGAAGGACTAGCGGGAGGGAACACCGGGGAGCTGTTTTTT
V: TRBV2
J: TRBJ2-2
size: few
D: TRBD2

CDR3: CASSLRLDSSYEQYF
DNA: TGTGCCAGCAGCTTAAGACTGGACAGCTCCTACGAGCAGTACTTC
V: TRBV7-9
J: TRBJ2-7
size: once
D: .

CDR3: CASSADRARGGVKTF
DNA: TGTGCCAGCAGCGCCGACAGGGCGAGGGGGGGGGTTAAAACCTTC
V: TRBV7-6
J: TRBJ1-2
size: .
D: TRBD1

CDR3: CASTEGRFNQPQHF
DNA: TGTGCCAGCACCGAAGGACGGTTCAATCAGCCCCAGCATTTT
V: TRBV6-1
J: TRBJ1-5
size: few
D: .

CDR3: CATSSGTGKHF
DNA: TGTGCCACCAGCTCCGGGACAGGGAAGCATTTT
V: TRBV15
J: TRBJ1-5
size: .
D: TRBD1

CDR3: CSVTRADTEAFF
DNA: TGCAGTGTGACCCGCGCCGACACTGAAGCTTTCTTT
V: TRBV20-1
J: TRBJ1-1
size: .
D: .

CDR3: CSARDGVTYGYTF
DNA: TGCAGTGCTAGAGATGGCGTGACCTATGGCTACACCTTC
V: TRBV20-1
J: TRBJ1-2
size: .
D: .

CDR3: CASRSRTGGITDTQYF
DNA: TGTGCCAGCAGATCCCGGACAGGGGGTATCACAGATACGCAGTATTTT
V: TRBV7-2
J: TRBJ2-3
size: .
D: TRBD1

CDR3: CASSLTSGRVGETQYF
DNA: TGTGCCAGCAGTTTAACTAGCGGGAGGGTCGGCGAGACCCAGTACTTC
V: TRBV12-3/TRBV12-4
J: TRBJ2-5
size: .
D: TRBD2

CDR3: CASRGPPETEAFF
DNA: TGTGCCAGCAGGGGACCGCCGGAGACTGAAGCTTTCTTT
V: TRBV21-1
J: TRBJ1-1
size: few
D: .

CDR3: CASSRTSGKETQYF
DNA: TGTGCCAGCTCCCGGACTAGCGGAAAAGAGACCCAGTACTTC
V: TRBV18
J: TRBJ2-5
size: .
D: TRBD2

CDR3: CASRGYGRTSSYEQYF
DNA: TGTGCCAGCAGGGGCTATGGGAGGACCAGCTCCTACGAGCAGTACTTC
V: TRBV6-2/TRBV6-3
J: TRBJ2-7
size: .
D: .